The present TCR beta chain was sequenced within a study of control samples from healthy donors and cancer patients. The CDR3 is made up of 16 amino acids. CDR1 is LGHNA and CDR2 is YSLEER in the germline V gene. Germline trimming cut 4 bases from V and 6 bases from J; bases unmatched to any gene: 10. The table came from immunoSEQ multiplex PCR; TCRdb's copy has only in-frame clones and leaves some out. The table includes 180,000 or so clones, about 94% detected once. The sequenced sample consisted of blood. This TCR was sampled from an older woman in good health. This chain joins TRBV4-3 and TRBJ1-4, with 8 bases identical to TRBD1. CDR3 loop: CASSRPPGGADEKLFF. The CDR3 DNA reads TGCGCCAGCAGCCGACCCCCAGGGGGCGCGGATGAAAAACTGTTTTTT.